Following are 14 T cell receptor beta chains from one sample sequenced in a study of CD8 T cells in Susac syndrome. With random hexamers, 0.5 to 1 ug RNA was reverse transcribed. TCRdb reprocessed the immunoSEQ multiplex PCR reads with MiXCR, giving one entry per CDR3 protein. The profile shows under 250,000 distinct CDR3 sequences, about 94% of them singletons. Sequenced: CD4+ T cells from PBMCs. The receptor source for this set is a human donor with Susac syndrome.

The chain has TRBV2 and TRBJ2-3; 8 positions match TRBD1. Germline V lookup: CDR1 SNHLY, CDR2 FYNNEI. Unmatched junction bases numbered 7, after V lost 3 bases and J lost 2 bases. The CDR3 is 16 residues long. CDR3 coding DNA: TGTGCCAGCAGTGAGGGGACAGGTTCTTTCACAGATACGCAGTATTTT. It encodes CASSEGTGSFTDTQYF.

The V gene is TRBV7-2, the J gene TRBJ2-3, with TRBD2 as a possible D gene (6 bases). V lost 4 bases to trimming and J lost 6 bases, with 14 bases between them. The CDR3 is made up of 14 amino acids. CDR1 SGHTA and CDR2 FQGNSA come from the germline V gene. CDR3 in amino acids: CASSSGTLRDTQYF. CDR3 nucleotide sequence: TGTGCCAGCAGCTCCGGGACTCTGCGGGATACGCAGTATTTT.

The DNA of the CDR3 is TGCAGTGCTAGTGGACCGCCAGTGGAAAAACTGTTTTTT. Translated, it gives CSASGPPVEKLFF. This sequence joins TRBV20-1 and TRBJ1-4; D call uncertain. Germline CDR1 is DFQATT and CDR2 is SNEGSKA (reference sequence). The CDR3 covers 13 residues. V lost 3 bases, J lost 8 bases, and 13 bases lay in between.

The V and J genes are TRBV18 and TRBJ2-1; TRBD1 matches 7 bases. The CDR3 sequence is 15 residues long. J lost 4 bases, V lost 3 bases, and 6 bases had no gene match. Per the germline V gene, CDR1 is KGHSH and CDR2 is LQKENI. The CDR3 sequence: CASSPRDSRYNEQFF. The CDR3 bases are TGTGCCAGCTCACCCCGGGACAGTCGGTACAATGAGCAGTTCTTC.

The chain recombines TRBV12-3 or TRBV12-4 with TRBJ1-5; a possible D gene is TRBD1 (6 bases). This CDR3 region has 13 residues. V was clipped by 6 bases and J by 4 bases, with 10 bases between them. Written as DNA, the CDR3 is TGTGCCAGCAGCCCCAGGGGTAATCAGCCCCAGCATTTT. It codes for CASSPRGNQPQHF.

CDR3 sequence: CASSLRSVDRISGNTIYF. The DNA for the CDR3 is TGTGCCAGCAGTTTAAGGAGCGTGGACAGGATCTCTGGAAACACCATATATTTT. The chain combines TRBV27 with TRBJ1-3; 7 positions agree with TRBD1. Unmatched junction bases numbered 10, after V lost 2 bases and J lost 0 bases. Germline V gives CDR1 MNHEY, CDR2 SMNVEV (reference sequence). The length of the CDR3 is 18 residues.

The CDR3 nucleotides are TGCAGGGGGACAGGCCCAAACACTGAAGCTTTCTTT. Its translation is CRGTGPNTEAFF. The gene calls are TRBV20-1 and TRBJ1-1; 8 positions agree with TRBD1. Germline V gives CDR1 DFQATT, CDR2 SNEGSKA (reference sequence). This CDR3 comprises 12 residues.

The chain recombines TRBV28 with TRBJ1-1, with TRBD1 matching over 9 bases. V lost 6 bases, J lost 5 bases, and 7 bases stayed unmatched. The CDR3 covers 14 residues. CDR1 and CDR2 from the germline V gene are MDHEN and SYDVKM. CDR3 coding DNA: TGTGCCAGCAGCTCGACAGGGGGTTGGACTGAAGCTTTCTTT. Its translation: CASSSTGGWTEAFF.

This sequence joins TRBV9 and TRBJ1-2; D is ambiguous. This CDR3 has 11 amino acids. The germline gives CDR1 SGDLS, CDR2 YYNGEE. The germline V and J ends were trimmed by 3 bases and 5 bases, with 5 bases remaining between them. DNA of the CDR3: TGTGCCAGCAGCGGGCCATATGGCTACACCTTC. Translating gives CASSGPYGYTF.

The chain employs TRBV9 and TRBJ2-3, with TRBD2 matching 7 bases. Germline CDR1 is SGDLS and CDR2 is YYNGEE. The CDR3 is made up of 16 amino acids. After removal of 0 bases from V and 3 bases from J, the junction contained 7 bases not matched to a gene. CDR3 protein: CASSVGRGVGTDTQYF. DNA of the CDR3: TGTGCCAGCAGCGTAGGTCGGGGGGTTGGAACAGATACGCAGTATTTT. Based on the CDR3 plus reference TRBV9 and TRBJ2-3, the full variable domain is DSGVTQTPKHLITATGQRVTLRCSPRSGDLSVYWYQQSLDQGLQFLIQYYNGEERAKGNILERFSAQQFPDLHSELNLSSLELGDSALYFCASSVGRGVGTDTQYFGPGTRLTVL.

This clonotype has just one count. This chain uses TRBV9 with TRBJ2-4; D gene ambiguous. There are 14 residues in the CDR3. Between the trimmed V and J ends, which lost 0 bases and 3 bases, there was a span of 7 bases. Germline CDR1 reads SGDLS; CDR2 reads YYNGEE. CDR3 nucleotide sequence: TGTGCCAGCAGCGTAGACAGTAACAAAAACATTCAGTACTTC. This sequence encodes CASSVDSNKNIQYF.

This chain links TRBV9 with TRBJ1-6; D is perhaps TRBD1 (6 bases). Germline V lookup: CDR1 SGDLS, CDR2 YYNGEE. This CDR3 has 14 residues. V gave up 3 bases and J gave up 7 bases, with 11 bases separating them. The CDR3 coding sequence is TGTGCCAGCAGCGGGACCACAGGGAATTCACCCCTCCACTTT. This sequence encodes CASSGTTGNSPLHF. The variable domain in full, with the rest retrieved from reference TRBV9 and TRBJ1-6, is DSGVTQTPKHLITATGQRVTLRCSPRSGDLSVYWYQQSLDQGLQFLIQYYNGEERAKGNILERFSAQQFPDLHSELNLSSLELGDSALYFCASSGTTGNSPLHFGNGTRLTVT.

The V call is TRBV30, the J call TRBJ2-1, with D perhaps TRBD2 (5 bases). The CDR3 runs to 15 residues. The V and J ends lost 5 bases and 0 bases respectively, with 14 bases between them. CDR1 and CDR2 (germline): GTSNPN, SVGIG (reference sequence). DNA for the CDR3: TGTGCCTGGGCCGCCGGACGGGGCTCCTACAATGAGCAGTTCTTC. As protein: CAWAAGRGSYNEQFF.

The V gene is TRBV7-8, the J gene TRBJ1-5, with a possible D match to TRBD1 (6 bases). Trimming shortened V by 1 base and J by 7 bases, and 14 bases separated the two germline ends. This CDR3 contains 15 residues. Germline-derived CDR1 and CDR2 are SGHVS and FQNEAQ. CDR3 coding DNA: TGTGCCAGCAGCTTAGTGGGGCAGGGGTTGCAGCCCCAGCATTTT. Residues: CASSLVGQGLQPQHF. The full variable domain, with the rest looked up from reference TRBV7-8 and TRBJ1-5, is GAGVSQSPRYKVAKRGQDVALRCDPISGHVSLFWYQQALGQGPEFLTYFQNEAQLDKSGLPSDRFFAERPEGSVSTLKIQRTQQEDSAVYLCASSLVGQGLQPQHFGDGTRLSIL.